These 18 T cell receptor beta chains share one sample of origin, sequenced in a study of technical replicates of blood from a few donors. Libraries were prepared by immunoSEQ multiplex PCR; TCRdb keeps only in-frame clonotypes and omits some of them. The table includes under 15,000 clones, about 85% detected once. Sequencing used PBMCs. Every receptor here comes from a human donor in good health.

CDR3 DNA: TGTGCCAGTACAAGCGGGGATTCATACAATGAGCAGTTCTTC. Amino acids: CASTSGDSYNEQFF. The V call is TRBV19, the J call TRBJ2-1; 7 bases are shared with TRBD2. Germline V gene data show CDR1 as LNHDA and CDR2 as SQIVND (reference sequence). J lost 4 bases, V lost 7 bases, and 7 bases had no gene match. This CDR3 spans 14 amino acids.

This clone was counted only a few times. The V gene is TRBV18, the J gene TRBJ2-3; 8 bases align to TRBD2. Germline CDR1 is KGHSH and CDR2 is LQKENI. The CDR3 loop spans 16 amino acids. J lost 6 bases, V lost 5 bases, and 13 bases had no gene match. The CDR3 DNA sequence: TGTGCCAGCTCATCAGACTACGCGGGAGGAGGTGATACGCAGTATTTT. Translated, it gives CASSSDYAGGGDTQYF.

The chain recombines TRBV4-2 with TRBJ2-1; D remains ambiguous. CDR3 length equals 17 residues. Trimming took 4 bases from V and 0 from J, leaving 16 bases between them. The germline V gene has CDR1 LGHNA and CDR2 YNFKEQ. Here the CDR3 DNA reads TGTGCCAGCAGCCCGGTTATGTCTGCCATCTCCTACAATGAGCAGTTCTTC. Encoded protein: CASSPVMSAISYNEQFF.

This chain uses TRBV19 with TRBJ2-3, with a tentative D call TRBD1 (7 bases). The germline V gene encodes CDR1 LNHDA and CDR2 SQIVND (reference sequence). The CDR3 sequence is 16 residues long. Trimming pared 1 base from V and 4 bases from J, leaving 15 bases between. CDR3 coding DNA: TGTGCCAGTAGTATAGGGGCCAGGGGGGTTCCAGATACGCAGTATTTT. Amino acid sequence: CASSIGARGVPDTQYF.

The V and J genes are TRBV7-9 and TRBJ2-7, with D unresolved. The germline V gene encodes CDR1 SEHNR and CDR2 FQNEAQ (reference sequence). The length of the CDR3 is 12 residues. V was pared by 5 bases and J by 7 bases, with 12 bases between. The CDR3 DNA follows: TGTGCCAGCAGCCCCTCGACTCCGGAGCAGTACTTC. Translated, it gives CASSPSTPEQYF.

V gene TRBV30 combines with J gene TRBJ1-3; D is unclear. Germline lookup yields CDR1 GTSNPN and CDR2 SVGIG (reference sequence). The CDR3 is 13 amino acids. V was clipped by 5 bases and J by 1 base, with 9 bases between them. The CDR3 nucleotides are TGTGCCTGGCCGGCGGGTTCTGGAAACACCATATATTTT. This encodes CAWPAGSGNTIYF. Drawing the rest from reference TRBV30 and TRBJ1-3, the complete variable domain is SQTIHQWPATLVQPVGSPLSLECTVEGTSNPNLYWYRQAAGRGLQLLFYSVGIGQISSEVPQNLSASRPQDRQFILSSKKLLLSDSGFYLCAWPAGSGNTIYFGEGSWLTVV.

The rearrangement links TRBV25-1 to TRBJ2-5; D ambiguous. V gave up 6 bases and J gave up 0 bases, with 11 bases separating them. CDR1 MGHDK and CDR2 SYGVNS come from the germline V gene. The CDR3 extends over 14 amino acids. CDR3 residues: CASSARGYQETQYF. In nucleotides, the CDR3 is TGTGCCAGCAGCGCCCGAGGTTACCAAGAGACCCAGTACTTC. Combining the CDR3 with reference TRBV25-1 and TRBJ2-5 gives the whole variable domain EADIYQTPRYLVIGTGKKITLECSQTMGHDKMYWYQQDPGMELHLIHYSYGVNSTEKGDLSSESTVSRIRTEHFPLTLESARPSHTSQYLCASSARGYQETQYFGPGTRLLVL.

V is TRBV4-1 and J is TRBJ2-2; D gene uncertain. The V end lost 0 bases, the J end lost 1 base, and 3 bases lay between the germline ends. The CDR3 consists of 14 residues. Germline-derived CDR1 and CDR2 are MGHRA and YSYEKL. Written as DNA, the CDR3 is TGCGCCAGCAGCCAAGACCAGAACACCGGGGAGCTGTTTTTT. This gives the protein CASSQDQNTGELFF.

The chain couples TRBV28 to TRBJ2-7; D is undetermined. V lost 5 bases and J 4 bases, leaving 12 bases between the germline ends. The CDR3 has 13 residues. CDR1 is MDHEN, CDR2 SYDVKM, per germline. CDR3 region: CASSPPERYEQYF. DNA of the CDR3: TGTGCCAGCAGTCCCCCGGAGAGGTACGAGCAGTACTTC.

The chain recombines TRBV7-7 with TRBJ2-5; D may be TRBD1 (6 bases). Trimming took off 7 bases at V and 5 bases at J, with 17 bases between the two ends. Germline V gives CDR1 SSHAT, CDR2 FNYEAQ (reference sequence). The CDR3 extends over 14 amino acids. The CDR3 sequence: CASNPGHKAETQYF. The CDR3 coding sequence is TGTGCCAGCAACCCGGGACACAAGGCGGAGACCCAGTACTTC.

The V gene is TRBV27, the J gene TRBJ2-7, with D tentatively TRBD1 (6 bases). The CDR3 contains 14 residues. In germline, CDR1 is MNHEY, CDR2 SMNVEV (reference sequence). Trimming shortened V by 6 bases and J by 2 bases, and 14 bases separated the two germline ends. The CDR3 DNA follows: TGTGCCAGCAGGCTCAGGGGAACTACCTACGAGCAGTACTTC. The encoded protein is CASRLRGTTYEQYF.

The chain couples TRBV6-1 to TRBJ1-1, with 7 bases matching TRBD1. The V gene's germline CDR1 is MNHNS and CDR2 SASEGT. The V gene end was trimmed by 4 bases and the J gene end by 5 bases; junction bases not matched to a gene: 10. The CDR3 contains 15 residues. The CDR3 nucleotides read TGTGCCAGCAGTGTACCGACAGGGCGAGGGACTGAAGCTTTCTTT. Protein sequence: CASSVPTGRGTEAFF.

This chain uses TRBV7-6 with TRBJ2-7, with 7 bases aligning to TRBD2. The CDR3 spans 15 residues. In germline, CDR1 is SGHVS, CDR2 FNYEAQ. The J segment lost 2 bases and the V segment lost 3 bases, leaving 7 bases of the junction unmatched. The CDR3, as DNA: TGTGCCAGCAGCTTTACACCGGGACTAACCTACGAGCAGTACTTC. This encodes CASSFTPGLTYEQYF.

The V call is TRBV30, the J call TRBJ2-3, with 7 bases matching TRBD2. The CDR3 runs 13 residues. After removal of 0 bases from V and 3 bases from J, the junction contained 0 bases not matched to a gene. Germline CDR1 GTSNPN, CDR2 SVGIG (reference sequence). CDR3 nucleotides: TGTGCCTGGAGTGTGGGGGGGACAGATACGCAGTATTTT. It is translated as CAWSVGGTDTQYF.

The chain uses TRBV15 and TRBJ2-3; 8 bases agree with TRBD2. J lost 1 base, V lost 3 bases, and 6 bases had no gene match. Germline CDR1 and CDR2: LNHNV and YYDKDF (reference sequence). This CDR3 is 16 amino acids long. CDR3 protein: CATSSGGVGGTDTQYF. Written as DNA, the CDR3 is TGTGCCACCAGCAGCGGGGGGGTAGGTGGCACAGATACGCAGTATTTT. Together with reference TRBV15 and TRBJ2-3, the CDR3 gives the full variable domain: DAMVIQNPRYQVTQFGKPVTLSCSQTLNHNVMYWYQQKSSQAPKLLFHYYDKDFNNEADTPDNFQSRRPNTSFCFLDIRSPGLGDTAMYLCATSSGGVGGTDTQYFGPGTRLTVL.

This clone was seen a handful of times. The chain uses TRBV19 and TRBJ1-2; TRBD1 matches at 7 bases. V lost 6 bases and J lost 0; bases outside the gene matches: 13. Germline V gives CDR1 LNHDA, CDR2 SQIVND (reference sequence). The CDR3 loop spans 17 amino acids. The CDR3, as DNA: TGTGCCAGTAGGGCCGGACAGGACCTTGGGACTAACTATGGCTACACCTTC. It specifies CASRAGQDLGTNYGYTF.

This rearrangement joins TRBV29-1 to TRBJ1-1, with D maybe TRBD1 (6 bases). The V gene's germline CDR1 is SQVTM and CDR2 ANQGSEA. This CDR3 has 14 amino acids. V shed 4 bases and J shed 0 bases, with 12 bases lying between them. The CDR3 bases are TGCAGCGTTGTCGGACAGATTATGAACACTGAAGCTTTCTTT. Amino acid sequence: CSVVGQIMNTEAFF.

This clone was detected only a few times. The genes are TRBV10-1 and TRBJ2-1; 11 positions match TRBD2. The CDR3 is made up of 14 amino acids. Germline lookup yields CDR1 WNHNN and CDR2 SYGVQD (reference sequence). Trimming removed 5 bases from V and 6 bases from J; junction bases left unmatched: 3. The CDR3, as DNA: TGCGCCAGCAGTCCTAGCGGGAGGCGCAATGAGCAGTTCTTC. Translated, it gives CASSPSGRRNEQFF.